A single sample is the source of the 27 T cell receptor beta chains below, sequenced in a study of OX40 agonist ivuxolimab in advanced cancers. Some clones are missing from TCRdb's copy, which holds only in-frame ones; the method was immunoSEQ multiplex PCR. The sample shows 90,000 to 100,000 clones, about 88% of them seen only once. The material sequenced was CD4+ or CD8+ T cells sorted from blood, taken in a trial of the OX40 agonist ivuxolimab. These TCRs come from an adult with an advanced solid tumor such as melanoma, head and neck, liver or kidney cancer.

This chain connects TRBV23-1 to TRBJ2-7; unclear D gene. TRBV23-1 is recorded as an ORF, its role being uncertain. This CDR3 contains 13 residues. The V and J ends lost 0 bases and 6 bases respectively, with 9 bases between them. CDR3 DNA sequence: TGCGCCAGCAGTCAATCGCTACTACCCGAGCAGTACGTC. Its translation is CASSQSLLPEQYV.

This chain joins TRBV5-6 and TRBJ2-5, with a tentative D call TRBD1 (6 bases). Matching the DNA end better, TRBJ2-7 makes the J call doubtful. In germline, CDR1 is SGHDT, CDR2 YYEEEE. The CDR3 extends over 15 amino acids. The CDR3 DNA reads TGTGCCAGCAGCATTATTAACAGGGTATCCTACGAGCAGTACTTC. This encodes CASSIINRVSYEQYF.

This clone has only a few counts. The chain is built from TRBV6-1 and TRBJ2-7, with D possibly matching TRBD1 (5 bases). V dropped 6 bases and J dropped 0 bases, with 12 bases sitting between them. Germline values: CDR1 MNHNS, CDR2 SASEGT. This CDR3 is 14 amino acids long. Here the CDR3 DNA reads TGTGCCAGCAGGCCCAGGGTATTCTCCTACGAGCAGTACGTC. Amino acid sequence: CASRPRVFSYEQYV.

The V and J genes are TRBV27 and TRBJ2-1, with D unresolved. The CDR3 runs 12 residues. With 4 bases removed from V and 3 bases from J, the gap between germline ends came to 4 bases. Germline V gene lookup returns CDR1 MNHEY and CDR2 SMNVEV (reference sequence). DNA of the CDR3: TGTGCCAGCAGTTCGTACTACAATGAGCAGTTCTTC. Translating gives CASSSYYNEQFF.

The chain recombines TRBV6-1 with TRBJ2-7, with D possibly called TRBD1 or TRBD2 (5 bases each). This CDR3 region has 13 residues. V was cut by 6 bases and J by 5 bases, with 14 bases left in between. In germline, CDR1 is MNHNS, CDR2 SASEGT. For the CDR3, the DNA is TGTGCCAGCAGGAGCTTCAGGGACGACGAGCAGTACGTC. It yields the protein CASRSFRDDEQYV.

J is TRBJ2-1 and V is TRBV7-9; the match to TRBD2 covers 7 bases. V dropped 5 bases and J dropped 10; count of bases not matched to a gene: 11. The CDR3 loop spans 14 amino acids. The germline gives CDR1 SEHNR, CDR2 FQNEAQ (reference sequence). The CDR3 region is CASSPTWGGKEQFF. The CDR3, as DNA: TGTGCCAGCAGCCCGACTTGGGGGGGAAAAGAGCAGTTCTTC.

J is TRBJ2-2 and V is TRBV10-3; maybe TRBD1 (6 bases). CDR1 is ENHRY, CDR2 SYGVKD, per germline. This CDR3 is built from 17 residues. Trimming stripped 7 bases from V and 0 bases from J, with 18 bases between. The CDR3 DNA is TGTGCCATCACGGGGAAGAAAACAGGGTCGAACACCGGGGAGCTGTTTTTT. This codes for CAITGKKTGSNTGELFF.

This chain connects TRBV11-3 to TRBJ2-1; 7 nucleotides match TRBD1. V shed 6 bases, J shed 5 bases, and the junction held 4 bases outside the gene matches. The CDR3 sequence is 13 residues long. Germline assignment: CDR1 SGHNT and CDR2 YENEEA. The CDR3 sequence: CASSSQGNNEQFF. CDR3 bases: TGTGCCAGCAGTTCACAGGGGAACAATGAGCAGTTCTTC.

This clone turned up a few times. The same CDR3 is also encoded by other DNA sequences in this sample. The V and J genes are TRBV9 and TRBJ2-2, with D maybe TRBD1 (6 bases). Between the trimmed V and J ends, which lost 0 bases and 4 bases, there was a span of 7 bases. The CDR3 contains 14 residues. CDR1 SGDLS and CDR2 YYNGEE come from the germline V gene. The CDR3 nucleotides are TGTGCCAGCAGCGTAGGCAGGGGCACCGGGGAGCTGTTTTTT. Protein sequence: CASSVGRGTGELFF.

The chain employs TRBV2 and TRBJ2-1; 11 bases are shared with TRBD2. Germline loops: CDR1 SNHLY, CDR2 FYNNEI. The CDR3 is made up of 15 amino acids. V gave up 7 bases and J gave up 6 bases; unmatched junction bases: 8. CDR3 in amino acids: CASTTGTSGFNEQFF. The CDR3 nucleotides read TGTGCCAGCACCACCGGGACTAGCGGCTTCAATGAGCAGTTCTTC.

V and J are TRBV9 and TRBJ1-4, with TRBD1 as a possible D gene (6 bases). Germline V gene data show CDR1 as SGDLS and CDR2 as YYNGEE. V was pared by 3 bases and J by 0 bases, with 9 bases between. This CDR3 is 15 amino acids long. The CDR3 region has the DNA TGTGCCAGCAGCGCAGGGGCGGCAACTAATGAAAAACTGTTTTTT. It is translated as CASSAGAATNEKLFF. Supplemented by reference TRBV9 and TRBJ1-4, the full variable domain reads DSGVTQTPKHLITATGQRVTLRCSPRSGDLSVYWYQQSLDQGLQFLIQYYNGEERAKGNILERFSAQQFPDLHSELNLSSLELGDSALYFCASSAGAATNEKLFFGSGTQLSVL.

The chain joins TRBV6-6 to TRBJ2-5, with D possibly matching TRBD1 (6 bases). Trimming removed 4 bases from V and 5 bases from J, with 11 bases in between. The CDR3 has 13 amino acids. Germline-derived CDR1 and CDR2 are MNHNY and SVGAGI (reference sequence). DNA of the CDR3: TGTGCCAGCAGTTTCAGACAGGATGAGACCCAGTACTTC. This sequence encodes CASSFRQDETQYF.

The chain has TRBV5-1 and TRBJ1-4; D uncertain. Trimming left V 1 base short and J 8 bases short, with 12 bases between. Germline V gene sequence: CDR1 SGHRS, CDR2 YFSETQ. The CDR3 is 14 residues long. The CDR3 reads CASSLTNPREKLFF. CDR3 nucleotides: TGCGCCAGCAGCTTGACAAACCCGAGAGAAAAACTGTTTTTT.

The chain is built from TRBV6-5 and TRBJ1-1; D perhaps matches TRBD1 (5 bases). The ends were cut back, 4 bases at V and 0 bases at J, with 12 bases in the middle. CDR3 size: 15 residues. Germline V gives CDR1 MNHEY, CDR2 SVGAGI. The CDR3 is CASSLSTAVNTEAFF. The CDR3 DNA sequence: TGTGCCAGCAGTTTATCGACAGCTGTGAACACTGAAGCTTTCTTT.

V is TRBV6-1 and J is TRBJ1-1; a possible D gene is TRBD1 (5 bases). Germline V gene data show CDR1 as MNHNS and CDR2 as SASEGT. The V gene lost 7 bases and the J gene lost 6 bases, with 21 bases spanning the gap. The CDR3 loop spans 15 amino acids. CDR3: CASIPRSGGYSEAFF. DNA of the CDR3: TGTGCCAGCATCCCCCGATCGGGGGGATATTCTGAAGCTTTCTTT.

Worth noting for this clone: This same CDR3 is encoded by further DNA sequences in the sample. The rearrangement joins TRBV7-3 to TRBJ2-2; 7 bases are shared with TRBD1. Germline V lookup: CDR1 SGHTA, CDR2 FQGTGA. Trimming removed 5 bases from V and 3 bases from J; junction bases left unmatched: 3. The CDR3 extends over 14 amino acids. As DNA, the CDR3 is TGTGCCAGCAGCCCTGACAGGGACACCGGGGAGCTGTTTTTT. Translation: CASSPDRDTGELFF.

The genes are TRBV19 and TRBJ1-2; maybe TRBD1 (6 bases). V lost 3 bases, J lost 4 bases, and 15 bases lay in between. The CDR3 extends over 15 amino acids. Germline-derived CDR1 and CDR2 are LNHDA and SQIVND (reference sequence). The CDR3: CASSISPGTSYGYTF. In DNA, the CDR3 is TGTGCCAGTAGTATTTCCCCCGGGACATCCTATGGCTACACCTTC.

The J gene is TRBJ1-2, the V gene TRBV7-2; 7 bases are shared with TRBD1. Germline CDR1 SGHTA, CDR2 FQGNSA. J was trimmed by 4 bases and V by 7 bases; bases with no gene match: 9. This CDR3 region has 14 residues. CDR3 in DNA: TGTGCCAGCACCCAGGGACAGCCCTTCTATGGCTACACCTTC. Its translation: CASTQGQPFYGYTF.

The V and J genes are TRBV28 and TRBJ2-7; a weak D match, TRBD1 (5 bases). CDR3 size: 14 residues. From germline, CDR1 is MDHEN and CDR2 SYDVKM. V lost 3 bases to trimming and J lost 1 base, with 10 bases between them. The CDR3 DNA reads TGTGCCAGCAGTTTTGATAGGGGTTCCTACGAGCAGTACTTC. This gives the protein CASSFDRGSYEQYF.

The rearrangement uses TRBV14 and TRBJ2-5, with 7 bases lining up with TRBD2. Looked up from germline, CDR1 is SGHDN and CDR2 is FVKESK. The CDR3 is 15 residues long. With V trimmed by 4 bases and J by 5 bases, 10 bases remained unmatched. The CDR3: CASSPLRAGAETQYF. In nucleotides, the CDR3 is TGTGCCAGCAGCCCCCTCCGGGCGGGAGCGGAGACCCAGTACTTC.

This clone showed up just once. The chain links TRBV7-6 to TRBJ2-1, with TRBD2 matching 14 bases. This CDR3 is built from 17 residues. V trimming: 5 bases; J trimming: 7 bases; junction bases outside the gene matches: 10. The V gene's germline CDR1 is SGHVS and CDR2 FNYEAQ. CDR3 bases: TGTGCCAGCAGCCCGGGGGGCGGGACTAGCGGGAGTAATGAGCAGTTCTTC. Translated: CASSPGGGTSGSNEQFF.

J is TRBJ1-1 and V is TRBV28; possible D gene TRBD1, 5 bases. The germline V gene encodes CDR1 MDHEN and CDR2 SYDVKM. CDR3 length: 14 residues. Trimming pared 5 bases from V and 2 bases from J, leaving 12 bases between. CDR3 region: CASSDPGVNTEAFF. The CDR3 DNA reads as TGTGCCAGCAGTGACCCGGGGGTTAACACTGAAGCTTTCTTT.

The rearrangement joins TRBV29-1 to TRBJ2-5; D perhaps matches TRBD2 (6 bases). Germline V CDR1 and CDR2: SQVTM, ANQGSEA. V lost 6 bases to trimming and J lost 5 bases, with 16 bases between them. The CDR3 spans 13 residues. CDR3 sequence: CSVVGSGGETQYF. CDR3 nucleotide sequence: TGCAGCGTCGTAGGCTCTGGGGGGGAGACCCAGTACTTC. Full variable domain (remainder filled in from reference TRBV29-1 and TRBJ2-5): SAVISQKPSRDICQRGTSLTIQCQVDSQVTMMFWYRQQPGQSLTLIATANQGSEATYESGFVIDKFPISRPNLTFSTLTVSNMSPEDSSIYLCSVVGSGGETQYFGPGTRLLVL.

The chain links TRBV5-5 to TRBJ1-1; D not certain. The V end was cut by 1 base, the J end by 0 bases, with 7 bases between. The CDR3 length is 14 residues. Looked up from germline, CDR1 is SGHKS and CDR2 is YYEKEE (reference sequence). CDR3 protein: CASSLRVMNTEAFF. As DNA, the CDR3 is TGTGCCAGCAGCTTGCGGGTCATGAACACTGAAGCTTTCTTT.

The V gene is TRBV11-2, the J gene TRBJ1-6; no firm D call. Trimming cost V 5 bases and J 7 bases, with 12 bases left between them. This CDR3 region has 14 residues. Germline-derived CDR1 and CDR2 are SGHAT and FQNNGV. The DNA for the CDR3 is TGTGCCAGCAGCCTGGATCACACCAATTCACCCCTCCACTTT. Translation: CASSLDHTNSPLHF.

Concerning this clone itself: No DNA is shown, since the ends of the CDR3 on it are uncertain; the CDR3 is the one TCRdb lists. The V gene is TRBV30, the J gene TRBJ2-7; the table's TRBD2 call for D was not verified on the DNA. CDR1 and CDR2 from the germline V gene are GTSNPN and SVGIG (reference sequence). Inclusive of both ends, the CDR3 amounts to 12 amino acids. CDR3 protein: CAWSVAIGNRYF.

V is TRBV28 and J is TRBJ2-7; a possible D gene is TRBD1 (6 bases). Trimming cost V 8 bases and J 0 bases, with 14 bases left between them. This CDR3 region has 14 residues. The germline gives CDR1 MDHEN, CDR2 SYDVKM. The CDR3 sequence: CASRSTGSSYEQYF. The CDR3, as DNA: TGTGCCAGCCGGAGTACAGGGTCCTCCTACGAGCAGTACTTC.